This T cell receptor beta chain comes out of a study of yellow fever vaccine responses in identical twins (dated by TCRdb to about 2018). Broadly, across the study: The study precisely tracked vaccine-responding T cell clones in identical twins. Results the study describes overall, beyond this receptor: According to the authors, in identical twins the way T cells responded to vaccination appeared partly convergent and partly personalized.

On this clonotype itself: Its cognate antigen has yet to be identified. Within one base of it there is no much larger clone, and no base qualities were kept.

Library preparation employed RT-PCR. These reads were obtained on an Illumina HiSeq 2500. The public reads were run again by TCRdb, first through fastp at Q25 and then through MiXCR, and only productive beta chains were kept. Rows are combined by CDR3 protein, so each entry shows the most common genes and DNA. In this sample the table shows about 4,800 distinct CDR3 sequences, 70% to 90% of which occur a single time. The top ten constitute approximately 2.3% of the sample. Spanning cysteine to phenylalanine, the CDR3 consists of 13 amino acids. The CDR3 DNA has 39 bases and is translated from base 1. Trimming removed 2 bases from V and 7 bases from J; the gene matches leave 4 bases unexplained. Looking up the germline V gene (reference sequence) yields CDR1 SEHNR and CDR2 FQNEAQ.

Here the sequenced sample was T cells from blood (PBMCs), unsorted or a sorted subset (not recorded which), taken before or after yellow fever vaccination (not recorded which). This clonotype was sampled from a woman aged 18 to 35 who received the yellow fever vaccine. Donor details come from another sample of the same person, matched by shared clones. The chain was built from TRBV7-9 and TRBJ1-2; 7 bases in the middle match TRBD1. Read as DNA, the sequence is TGTGCCAGCAGCTTATCAGGGGGGGCTGGCTACACCTTC. Protein translation: CASSLSGGAGYTF.